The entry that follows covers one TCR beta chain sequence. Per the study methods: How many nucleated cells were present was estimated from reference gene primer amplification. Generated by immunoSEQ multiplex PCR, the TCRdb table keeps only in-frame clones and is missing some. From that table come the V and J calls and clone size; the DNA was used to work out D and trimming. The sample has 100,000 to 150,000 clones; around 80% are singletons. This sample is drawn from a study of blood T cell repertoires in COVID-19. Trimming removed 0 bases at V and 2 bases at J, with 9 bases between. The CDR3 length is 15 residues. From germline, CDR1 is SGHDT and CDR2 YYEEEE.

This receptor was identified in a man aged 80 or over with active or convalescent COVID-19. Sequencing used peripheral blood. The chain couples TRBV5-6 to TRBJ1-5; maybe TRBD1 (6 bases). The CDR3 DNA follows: TGTGCCAGCAGCTTGGGACAGGCAGGCAATCAGCCCCAGCATTTT. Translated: CASSLGQAGNQPQHF.